One TCR beta chain is described in this entry. Sequencing was performed with immunoSEQ multiplex PCR; in TCRdb, only in-frame clones are kept and a portion is missing. The sample yields around 70,000 clones, roughly 93% seen once. Germline V gene data show CDR1 as SGDLS and CDR2 as YYNGEE. The CDR3 spans 15 residues. Between the trimmed V and J ends, which lost 0 bases and 6 bases, there was a span of 12 bases. The record originates from a study of control samples from healthy donors and cancer patients. This sequence was found in a woman aged 25-40 years in good health. The rearrangement links TRBV9 to TRBJ1-4; a weak D match, TRBD1 (5 bases). Sequenced sample: blood. The CDR3: CASSVAARGDEKLFF. The CDR3 nucleotides are TGTGCCAGCAGCGTAGCGGCTAGGGGCGATGAAAAACTGTTTTTT. Looking up the rest from reference TRBV9 and TRBJ1-4 gives the full variable domain: DSGVTQTPKHLITATGQRVTLRCSPRSGDLSVYWYQQSLDQGLQFLIQYYNGEERAKGNILERFSAQQFPDLHSELNLSSLELGDSALYFCASSVAARGDEKLFFGSGTQLSVL.